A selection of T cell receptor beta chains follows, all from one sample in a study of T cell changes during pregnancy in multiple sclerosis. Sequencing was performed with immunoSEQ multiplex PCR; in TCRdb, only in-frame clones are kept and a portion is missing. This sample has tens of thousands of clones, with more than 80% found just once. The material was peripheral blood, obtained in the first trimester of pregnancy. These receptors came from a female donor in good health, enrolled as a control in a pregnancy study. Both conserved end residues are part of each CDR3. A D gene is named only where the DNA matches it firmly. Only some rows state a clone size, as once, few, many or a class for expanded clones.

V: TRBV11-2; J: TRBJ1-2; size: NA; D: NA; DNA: TGTGCCAGCAGCTTAGGGGGCAGCTATGGCTACACCTTC; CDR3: CASSLGGSYGYTF
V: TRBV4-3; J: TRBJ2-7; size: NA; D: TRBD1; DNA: TGCGCCAGCAGCCAGGGACAGGGGGAATCCTACGAGCAGTACTTC; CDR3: CASSQGQGESYEQYF
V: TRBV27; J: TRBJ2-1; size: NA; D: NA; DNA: TGTGCCAGCAGTTTGGAGGTGGCCTACAATGAGCAGTTCTTC; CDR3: CASSLEVAYNEQFF
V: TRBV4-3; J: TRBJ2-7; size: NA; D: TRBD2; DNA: TGCGCCAGCAGCCAAGACTTAGAGTTGGCGGGAGGGGCCGAGCAGTACTTC; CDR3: CASSQDLELAGGAEQYF
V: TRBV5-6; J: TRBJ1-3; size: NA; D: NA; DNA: TGTGCCACTCCCCTGCTAGGAAACACCATATATTTT; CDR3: CATPLLGNTIYF
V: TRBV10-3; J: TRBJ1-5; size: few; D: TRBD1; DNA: TGTGCCATCAGTGGACAGGGAAGCAATCAGCCCCAGCATTTT; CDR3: CAISGQGSNQPQHF
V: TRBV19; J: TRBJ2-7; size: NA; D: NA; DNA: TGTGCCAGTAGTATCCAGATCTACGAGCAGTACTTC; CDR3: CASSIQIYEQYF
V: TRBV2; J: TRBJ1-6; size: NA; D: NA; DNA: TGTGCCAGCCGCGGCCGTGGCTCCTATAATTCACCCCTCCACTTT; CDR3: CASRGRGSYNSPLHF
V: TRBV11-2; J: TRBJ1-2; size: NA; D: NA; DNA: TGTGCCAGCAGCCGTTATACAGGGAACTATGGCTACACCTTC; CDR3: CASSRYTGNYGYTF
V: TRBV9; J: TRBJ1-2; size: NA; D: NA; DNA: TGTGCCAGCAGCGTAGGCGGGTACTACTATGGCTACACCTTC; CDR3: CASSVGGYYYGYTF
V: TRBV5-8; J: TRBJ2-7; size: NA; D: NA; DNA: TGTGCCAGCAGCTTGCAACTAGTCTCCTACGAGCAGTACTTC; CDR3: CASSLQLVSYEQYF
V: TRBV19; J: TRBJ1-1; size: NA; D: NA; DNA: TGTGCCAGTAGCCCTTGGGTGGGGGGGCTGAACACTGAAGCTTTCTTT; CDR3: CASSPWVGGLNTEAFF
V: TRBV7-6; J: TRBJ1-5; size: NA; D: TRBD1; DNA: TGTGCCAGCAGCCCACAGCCGACAGGGTCTTACGATCAGCCCCAGCATTTT; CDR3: CASSPQPTGSYDQPQHF
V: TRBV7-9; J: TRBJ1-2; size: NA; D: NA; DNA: TGTGCCAGCACCCCGGCGGGGAGCTATGGCTACACCTTC; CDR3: CASTPAGSYGYTF
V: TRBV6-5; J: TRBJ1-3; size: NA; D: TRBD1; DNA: TGTGCCAGCAGTCGGGGACAGCTCTCTGGAAACACCATATATTTT; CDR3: CASSRGQLSGNTIYF
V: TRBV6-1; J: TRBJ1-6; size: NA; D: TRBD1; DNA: TGTGCCAGCAGTGTCCGGGACAGGGGGCTTTCACCCCTCCACTTT; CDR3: CASSVRDRGLSPLHF